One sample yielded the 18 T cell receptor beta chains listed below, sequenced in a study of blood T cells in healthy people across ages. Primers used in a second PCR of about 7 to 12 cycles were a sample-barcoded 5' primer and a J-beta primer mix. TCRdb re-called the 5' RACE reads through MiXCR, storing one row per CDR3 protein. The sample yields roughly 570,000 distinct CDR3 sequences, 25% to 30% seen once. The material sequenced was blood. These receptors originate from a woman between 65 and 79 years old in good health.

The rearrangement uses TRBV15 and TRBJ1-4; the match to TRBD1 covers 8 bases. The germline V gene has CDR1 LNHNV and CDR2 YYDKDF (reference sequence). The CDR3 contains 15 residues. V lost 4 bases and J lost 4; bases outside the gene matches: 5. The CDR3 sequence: CATSTDRGLNEKLFF. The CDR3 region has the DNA TGTGCCACCAGCACCGACAGGGGACTTAATGAAAAACTGTTTTTT.

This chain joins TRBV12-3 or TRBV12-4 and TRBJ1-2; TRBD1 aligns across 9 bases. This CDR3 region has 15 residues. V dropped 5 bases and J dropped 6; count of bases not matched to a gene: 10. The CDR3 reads CASSVPGQGWNGYTF. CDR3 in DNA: TGTGCCAGCAGTGTACCGGGACAGGGCTGGAATGGCTACACCTTC.

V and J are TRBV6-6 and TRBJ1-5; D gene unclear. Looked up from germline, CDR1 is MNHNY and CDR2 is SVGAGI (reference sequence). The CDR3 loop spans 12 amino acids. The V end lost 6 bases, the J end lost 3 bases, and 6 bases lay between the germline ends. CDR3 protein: CASRYNNQPQHF. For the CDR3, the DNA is TGTGCCAGCAGGTATAACAATCAGCCCCAGCATTTT.

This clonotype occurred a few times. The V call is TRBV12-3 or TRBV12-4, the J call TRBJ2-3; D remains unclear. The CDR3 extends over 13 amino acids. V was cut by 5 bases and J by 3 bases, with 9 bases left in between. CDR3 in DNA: TGTGCCAGCAGTCGCATGGGGACAGATACGCAGTATTTT. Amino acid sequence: CASSRMGTDTQYF.

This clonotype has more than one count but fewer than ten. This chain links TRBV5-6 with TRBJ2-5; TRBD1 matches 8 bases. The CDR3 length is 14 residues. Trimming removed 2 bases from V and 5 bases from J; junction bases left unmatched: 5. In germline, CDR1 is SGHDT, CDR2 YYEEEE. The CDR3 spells CASSFWTGWETQYF. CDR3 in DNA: TGTGCCAGCAGCTTTTGGACAGGGTGGGAGACCCAGTACTTC.

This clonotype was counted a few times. CDR3 sequence: CASSYNRGLTGELFF. The CDR3 DNA sequence: TGTGCCAGCAGCTATAACAGGGGATTAACCGGGGAGCTGTTTTTT. This chain connects TRBV9 to TRBJ2-2, with 7 positions matching TRBD1. Germline loops: CDR1 SGDLS, CDR2 YYNGEE. CDR3 length equals 15 residues. Trimming cost V 4 bases and J 5 bases; bases outside gene matches: 8.

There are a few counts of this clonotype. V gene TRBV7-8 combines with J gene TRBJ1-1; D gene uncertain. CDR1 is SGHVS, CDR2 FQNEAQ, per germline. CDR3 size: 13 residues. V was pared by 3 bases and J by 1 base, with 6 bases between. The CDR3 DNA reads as TGTGCCAGCAGCTTTTGGGAGAACACTGAAGCTTTCTTT. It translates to CASSFWENTEAFF.

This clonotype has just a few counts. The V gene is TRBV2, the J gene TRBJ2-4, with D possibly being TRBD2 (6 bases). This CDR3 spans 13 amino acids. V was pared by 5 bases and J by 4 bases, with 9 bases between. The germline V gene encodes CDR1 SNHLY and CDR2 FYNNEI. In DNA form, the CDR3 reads TGTGCCAGCAGTCTGGAGGGAAAAAACATTCAGTACTTC. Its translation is CASSLEGKNIQYF. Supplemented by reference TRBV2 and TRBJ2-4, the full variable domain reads EPEVTQTPSHQVTQMGQEVILRCVPISNHLYFYWYRQILGQKVEFLVSFYNNEISEKSEIFDDQFSVERPDGSNFTLKIRSTKLEDSAMYFCASSLEGKNIQYFGAGTRLSVL.

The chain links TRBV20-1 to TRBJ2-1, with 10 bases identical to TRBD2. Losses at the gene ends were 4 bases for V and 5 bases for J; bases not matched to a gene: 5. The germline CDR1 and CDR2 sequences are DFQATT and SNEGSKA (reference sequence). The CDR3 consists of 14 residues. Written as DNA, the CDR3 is TGCAGTGCTATAGCGGGAGGAGGAAACAATGAGCAGTTCTTC. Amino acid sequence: CSAIAGGGNNEQFF.

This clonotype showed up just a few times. This CDR3 is CASSLAVLGASSGANVLTF. The DNA for the CDR3 is TGTGCCAGCAGCTTAGCGGTATTGGGGGCGAGCTCTGGGGCCAACGTCCTGACTTTC. J is TRBJ2-6 and V is TRBV7-6, with a tentative D call TRBD1 (6 bases). From germline, CDR1 is SGHVS and CDR2 FNYEAQ. This CDR3 is 19 amino acids long. V lost 0 bases, J lost 0 bases, and 15 bases lay in between.

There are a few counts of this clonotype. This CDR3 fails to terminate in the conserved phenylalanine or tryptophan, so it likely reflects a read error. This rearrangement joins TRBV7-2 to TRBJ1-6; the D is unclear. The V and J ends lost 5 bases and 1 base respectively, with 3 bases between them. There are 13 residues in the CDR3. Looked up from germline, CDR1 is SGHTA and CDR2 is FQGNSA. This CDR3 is CASSPSYNSPLHL. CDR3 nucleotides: TGTGCCAGCAGCCCTTCCTATAATTCACCCCTCCACCTT.

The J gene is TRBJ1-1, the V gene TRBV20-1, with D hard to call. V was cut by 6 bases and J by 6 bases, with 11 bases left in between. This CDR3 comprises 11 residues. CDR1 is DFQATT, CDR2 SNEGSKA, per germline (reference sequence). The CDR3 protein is CSAIGEAEAFF. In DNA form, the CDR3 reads TGCAGTGCCATTGGGGAGGCTGAAGCTTTCTTT.

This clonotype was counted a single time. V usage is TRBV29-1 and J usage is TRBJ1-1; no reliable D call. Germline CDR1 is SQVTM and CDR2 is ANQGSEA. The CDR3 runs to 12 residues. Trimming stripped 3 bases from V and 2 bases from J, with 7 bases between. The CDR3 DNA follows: TGCAGCGTTGACGCGGGTAACACTGAAGCTTTCTTT. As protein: CSVDAGNTEAFF.

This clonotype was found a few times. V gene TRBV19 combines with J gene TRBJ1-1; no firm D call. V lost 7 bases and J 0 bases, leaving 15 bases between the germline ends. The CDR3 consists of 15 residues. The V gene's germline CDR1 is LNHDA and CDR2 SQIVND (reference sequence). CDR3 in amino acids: CASKRSATLNTEAFF. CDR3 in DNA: TGTGCCAGTAAGAGATCGGCGACGCTGAACACTGAAGCTTTCTTT.

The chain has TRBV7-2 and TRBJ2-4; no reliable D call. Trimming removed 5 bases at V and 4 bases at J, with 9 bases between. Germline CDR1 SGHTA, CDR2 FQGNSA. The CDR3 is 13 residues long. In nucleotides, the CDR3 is TGTGCCAGCAGCCCCCCTCTAAAAAACATTCAGTACTTC. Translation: CASSPPLKNIQYF.

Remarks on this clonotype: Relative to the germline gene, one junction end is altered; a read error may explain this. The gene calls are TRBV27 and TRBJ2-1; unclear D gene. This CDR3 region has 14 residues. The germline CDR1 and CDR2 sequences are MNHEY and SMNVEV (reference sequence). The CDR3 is CASSSSGSYNGQFF. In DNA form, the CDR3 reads TGTGCCAGCAGTTCGTCAGGCTCCTACAATGGGCAGTTCTTC.

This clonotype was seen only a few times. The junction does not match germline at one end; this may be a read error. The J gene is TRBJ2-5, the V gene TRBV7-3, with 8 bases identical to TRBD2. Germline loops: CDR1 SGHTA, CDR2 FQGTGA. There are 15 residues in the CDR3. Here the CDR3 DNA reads TGTGCCAACAGCCTAGGTGGGACTAGTGGGGAGACCCAGTACTTC. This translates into CANSLGGTSGETQYF.

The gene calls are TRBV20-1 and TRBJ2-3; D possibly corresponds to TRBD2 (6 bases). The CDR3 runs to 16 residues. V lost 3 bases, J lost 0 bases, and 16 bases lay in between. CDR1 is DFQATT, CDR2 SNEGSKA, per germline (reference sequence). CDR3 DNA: TGCAGTGCTAGTAGGAGGGATAAAACTAGCACAGATACGCAGTATTTT. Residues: CSASRRDKTSTDTQYF.